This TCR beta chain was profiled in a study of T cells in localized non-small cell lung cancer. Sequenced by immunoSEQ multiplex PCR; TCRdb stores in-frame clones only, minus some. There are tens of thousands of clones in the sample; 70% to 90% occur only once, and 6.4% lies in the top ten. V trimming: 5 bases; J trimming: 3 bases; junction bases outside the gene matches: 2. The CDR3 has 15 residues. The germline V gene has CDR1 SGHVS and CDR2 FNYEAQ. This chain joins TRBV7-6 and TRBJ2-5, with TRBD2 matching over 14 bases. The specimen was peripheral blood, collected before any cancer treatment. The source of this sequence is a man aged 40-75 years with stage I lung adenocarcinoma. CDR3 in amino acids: CASSLGLAGEETQYF. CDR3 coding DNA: TGTGCCAGCAGCCTGGGACTAGCGGGAGAAGAGACCCAGTACTTC.